This T cell receptor (beta chain) was sequenced during a study of CD8 T cells in Susac syndrome. The RNA input was about 0.45 to 1 ug, and it was reverse transcribed with random hexamers. TCRdb re-called the immunoSEQ multiplex PCR reads through MiXCR, storing one row per CDR3 protein. Seen here are about 190,000 distinct CDR3 sequences, 85% to 95% observed once, and the top ten hold 0.1%. This CDR3 is built from 12 residues. Trimming left V 5 bases short and J 6 bases short, with 10 bases between. In germline, CDR1 is SGHTA, CDR2 FQGNSA. Sequencing of TCR beta drew on CD8+ and CD4+ T cells from blood. Isolation of CD8+ and CD4+ T cells was performed negatively, whereas enrichment of TEMRA cells was done by FACS.

Sequencing was done on a sample of CD4+ T cells from PBMCs. The rearrangement joins TRBV7-2 to TRBJ1-1; no reliable D call. The sequence came from a human donor in good health. The CDR3 DNA reads TGTGCCAGCAGCAAGCCCGGCCCTGAAGCTTTCTTT. Protein sequence: CASSKPGPEAFF. Looking up the rest from reference TRBV7-2 and TRBJ1-1 gives the full variable domain: GAGVSQSPSNKVTEKGKDVELRCDPISGHTALYWYRQSLGQGLEFLIYFQGNSAPDKSGLPSDRFSAERTGGSVSTLTIQRTQQEDSAVYLCASSKPGPEAFFGQGTRLTVV.